The TCR beta chain described here comes from a study of response to subunit inactivated influenza vaccine. General study points: The authors suggested that every seasonal influenza vaccination recruits few new T cells.

MiXCR was run by TCRdb on the RT-PCR reads, yielding one entry per CDR3 protein. There are more than 200,000 distinct CDR3 sequences in the sample; 10% to 15% occur only once, and 7.8% lies in the top ten. The table lists this clonotype with a few counts. Its antigen is unknown. Germline V lookup: CDR1 DFQATT, CDR2 SNEGSKA (reference sequence). Trimming cost V 5 bases and J 0 bases; bases outside gene matches: 8. The CDR3 contains 15 residues. The chain combines TRBV20-1 with TRBJ2-3; 7 bases fit TRBD1. The sample in question was non-naive T cells sorted from PBMCs, obtained less than 15 days before vaccination. The clonotype was recovered from a man aged 45 to 65 who received an inactivated influenza vaccine. The CDR3, as DNA: TGCAGTGCTCCCGACAGGGAAACTAGCACAGATACGCAGTATTTT. It codes for CSAPDRETSTDTQYF.